This T cell receptor beta chain derives from a study of memory B cells and T cells in multiple sclerosis. General study results and limits: Compartments had unequal clone-set sizes, affecting shared clonotype counts.

Stimulus-free culture yielded autoproliferating CFSE-dim and non-proliferating CFSE-high T cells, each sequenced separately. Pooled replicate wells came from approximately 50 million CFSE-labeled PBMCs cultured 7 days without stimulus. PBMCs were labeled with about 0.5 uM CFSE and cultured without exogenous stimuli. Assay used: immunoSEQ multiplex PCR; TCRdb lists only in-frame clones, some missing. This sample has around 50,000 clones, with approximately 80% found just once. As regards this clone: Its antigen is not known. The junction does not match germline at one end; this may be a read error.

The CDR3 covers 17 residues. CDR1 and CDR2 (germline): SSHAT, FNYEAQ (reference sequence). This receptor was taken from a human donor with multiple sclerosis. The chain uses TRBV7-7 and TRBJ1-3; 9 bases align to TRBD1. Sequenced material: PBMCs from blood kept in culture. The CDR3 loop reads CASSPDRGSASGNTIYF. The CDR3 DNA sequence: TGTGCTAGCAGCCCTGACAGGGGGTCCGCGAGTGGAAACACCATATATTTT.